One sample yielded the 25 T cell receptor beta chains listed below, sequenced in a study of blood T cell repertoires in COVID-19. The data were produced by immunoSEQ multiplex PCR, yet TCRdb's version contains in-frame clones alone and is incomplete. Counted here are 50,000 to 75,000 clones, more than 70% occurring once; the ten biggest clones make up 20% to 25%. The sample taken for sequencing was peripheral blood. Receptors originate from a woman in her forties or fifties with active or convalescent COVID-19.

The chain carries TRBV2 and TRBJ2-5, with 7 bases identical to TRBD1. After removal of 4 bases from V and 3 bases from J, the junction contained 5 bases not matched to a gene. This CDR3 is 14 amino acids long. In germline, CDR1 is SNHLY, CDR2 FYNNEI. The CDR3, as DNA: TGTGCCAGCAGTGGAGCGACAGGGAAAGAGACCCAGTACTTC. Translating it yields CASSGATGKETQYF.

This rearrangement joins TRBV2 to TRBJ1-5; 9 bases line up with TRBD1. The CDR3 runs 15 residues. Losses at the gene ends were 5 bases for V and 0 bases for J; bases not matched to a gene: 2. Germline V gene data show CDR1 as SNHLY and CDR2 as FYNNEI. The CDR3 here is CASSRQGDSNQPQHF. Written as DNA, the CDR3 is TGTGCCAGCAGTAGACAGGGGGATAGCAATCAGCCCCAGCATTTT.

The chain recombines TRBV12-3 or TRBV12-4 with TRBJ2-1; possible D gene TRBD1, 6 bases. Trimming took off 11 bases at V and 4 bases at J, with 12 bases between the two ends. The CDR3 is 12 amino acids. The DNA of the CDR3 is TGTGCCGGAGCACAGGGTTACAATGAGCAGTTCTTC. Its protein is CAGAQGYNEQFF.

The chain combines TRBV6-1 with TRBJ2-7, with D uncertain. This CDR3 spans 17 amino acids. The V end was cut by 4 bases, the J end by 0 bases, with 19 bases between. Looked up from germline, CDR1 is MNHNS and CDR2 is SASEGT. The DNA of the CDR3 is TGTGCCAGCAGTGTTCGTGCAGGTCTGGGTTACTCCTACGAGCAGTACTTC. Protein: CASSVRAGLGYSYEQYF.

The chain is built from TRBV5-1 and TRBJ2-2; TRBD1 matches at 8 bases. There are 15 residues in the CDR3. Unmatched junction bases numbered 6, after V lost 4 bases and J lost 4 bases. The V gene's germline CDR1 is SGHRS and CDR2 YFSETQ. The CDR3 region is CASSQDRAGTGELFF. CDR3 nucleotides: TGCGCCAGCAGCCAGGACAGGGCAGGCACCGGGGAGCTGTTTTTT. Full variable domain (remainder filled in from reference TRBV5-1 and TRBJ2-2): KAGVTQTPRYLIKTRGQQVTLSCSPISGHRSVSWYQQTPGQGLQFLFEYFSETQRNKGNFPGRFSGRQFSNSRSEMNVSTLELGDSALYLCASSQDRAGTGELFFGEGSRLTVL.

V gene TRBV6-5 combines with J gene TRBJ2-7; 9 bases are a match to TRBD2. The trim removed 0 bases at V and 7 bases at J, leaving 7 bases unmatched. The length of the CDR3 is 15 residues. Germline V gene data show CDR1 as MNHEY and CDR2 as SVGAGI. CDR3 loop: CASSYSLAGISEQYF. The CDR3 coding sequence is TGTGCCAGCAGTTACTCCCTAGCGGGGATTTCAGAGCAGTACTTC.

The CDR3 is CASSLGGTSYNEQFF. The CDR3 DNA is TGTGCCAGCAGCTTAGGCGGAACCTCCTACAATGAGCAGTTCTTC. The chain couples TRBV11-3 to TRBJ2-1; D call uncertain. CDR1 and CDR2 (germline): SGHNT, YENEEA. The V end lost 1 base, the J end lost 0 bases, and 7 bases lay between the germline ends. The CDR3 sequence is 15 residues long.

The rearrangement links TRBV21-1 to TRBJ1-2; the table's TRBD1 call for D was not verified on the DNA. TRBV21-1 is given as a pseudogene. The CDR3 contains 22 residues. Here the CDR3 reads CASSKKILVTKGENRGRYGYTF. In nucleotides, the CDR3 is TGTGCCAGCAGCAAAAAAATTCTAGTGACGAAAGGGGAAAACAGGGGGCGGTATGGCTACACCTTC.

In this sample, this clone turned up once. CDR3 amino acids: CASSVGLSEVYTGELFF. The CDR3 nucleotides are TGTGCCAGCAGCGTAGGTCTTAGCGAGGTTTACACCGGGGAGCTGTTTTTT. V gene TRBV9 combines with J gene TRBJ2-2, with a possible D match to TRBD2 (5 bases). Germline CDR1 and CDR2: SGDLS and YYNGEE. The CDR3 contains 17 residues. V was clipped by 0 bases and J by 3 bases, with 15 bases between them. The complete variable domain, with remaining parts taken from reference TRBV9 and TRBJ2-2, reads DSGVTQTPKHLITATGQRVTLRCSPRSGDLSVYWYQQSLDQGLQFLIQYYNGEERAKGNILERFSAQQFPDLHSELNLSSLELGDSALYFCASSVGLSEVYTGELFFGEGSRLTVL.

The genes are TRBV7-2 and TRBJ2-1, with D perhaps TRBD2 (6 bases). The CDR3 consists of 15 residues. CDR1 SGHTA and CDR2 FQGNSA come from the germline V gene. Trimming left V 8 bases short and J 2 bases short, with 16 bases between. The CDR3 protein is CASSDGGGTYNEQFF. Written as DNA, the CDR3 is TGTGCCAGCTCGGACGGGGGAGGAACCTACAATGAGCAGTTCTTC. Filled out from reference TRBV7-2 and TRBJ2-1, the complete variable domain reads GAGVSQSPSNKVTEKGKDVELRCDPISGHTALYWYRQSLGQGLEFLIYFQGNSAPDKSGLPSDRFSAERTGGSVSTLTIQRTQQEDSAVYLCASSDGGGTYNEQFFGPGTRLTVL.

This rearrangement joins TRBV7-6 to TRBJ2-1; the match to TRBD2 covers 9 bases. Trimming took 3 bases from V and 9 from J; bases not matched to a gene: 3. This CDR3 has 13 residues. Germline V gene sequence: CDR1 SGHVS, CDR2 FNYEAQ. CDR3 bases: TGTGCCAGCAGCTTTAGCGGGAGCGGTGAGCAGTTCTTC. Translating it yields CASSFSGSGEQFF.

The chain recombines TRBV9 with TRBJ1-6; D unresolved. The CDR3 is made up of 14 amino acids. Germline CDR1 is SGDLS and CDR2 is YYNGEE. Trimming pared 4 bases from V and 7 bases from J, leaving 12 bases between. CDR3 coding DNA: TGTGCCAGCAGCCCGAGCCCGGGAAATTCACCCCTCCACTTT. As protein: CASSPSPGNSPLHF.

V usage is TRBV14 and J usage is TRBJ1-2, with D possibly being TRBD1 (6 bases). There are 16 residues in the CDR3. CDR1 is SGHDN, CDR2 FVKESK, per germline. Trimming removed 2 bases from V and 5 bases from J, with 18 bases in between. The CDR3 nucleotides are TGTGCCAGCAGCCAAACCCGCCCGGCCGGACAGTATGGCTACACCTTC. This gives the protein CASSQTRPAGQYGYTF.

V gene TRBV18 combines with J gene TRBJ2-3, with TRBD1 identical over 9 bases. The CDR3 runs 15 residues. In germline, CDR1 is KGHSH, CDR2 LQKENI. Germline trimming cut 4 bases from V and 2 bases from J; bases unmatched to any gene: 4. The CDR3 sequence: CASSHGQGNTDTQYF. The CDR3 DNA reads TGTGCCAGCTCACATGGACAGGGGAACACAGATACGCAGTATTTT.

V gene TRBV6-5 combines with J gene TRBJ2-2, with TRBD2 identical over 11 bases. The V gene end was trimmed by 6 bases and the J gene end by 4 bases; junction bases not matched to a gene: 4. The V gene's germline CDR1 is MNHEY and CDR2 SVGAGI. The CDR3 is 15 residues long. Written as DNA, the CDR3 is TGTGCCAGCAGACTAGCGGGAGTTTTCACCGGGGAGCTGTTTTTT. Protein product: CASRLAGVFTGELFF.

The chain recombines TRBV7-2 with TRBJ2-1; TRBD2 aligns across 12 bases. V shed 5 bases and J 15 bases; nucleotides not matched to a gene: 11. The CDR3 covers 14 residues. CDR1 is SGHTA and CDR2 is FQGNSA in the germline V gene. CDR3 protein: CASSPTRTSGIAFF. As DNA, the CDR3 is TGTGCCAGCAGCCCGACGCGGACTAGCGGGATAGCGTTCTTC.

The chain recombines TRBV12-3 or TRBV12-4 with TRBJ2-4; D is ambiguous. V shed 8 bases and J shed 0 bases, with 8 bases lying between them. This CDR3 has 13 residues. DNA for the CDR3: TGTGCCAGCGCGACGGGAGCCAAAAACATTCAGTACTTC. This codes for CASATGAKNIQYF.

The sample holds one count of this clone. This rearrangement joins TRBV9 to TRBJ2-6, with 9 positions matching TRBD1. The J segment lost 2 bases and the V segment lost 2 bases, leaving 8 bases of the junction unmatched. This CDR3 is 18 amino acids long. Germline CDR1 is SGDLS and CDR2 is YYNGEE. CDR3 loop: CASSVPGQGLAGANVLTF. Written as DNA, the CDR3 is TGTGCCAGCAGCGTCCCGGGACAGGGTCTGGCTGGGGCCAACGTCCTGACTTTC.

This clone was detected a few times. V usage is TRBV12-5 and J usage is TRBJ2-4; 10 positions match TRBD1. Per germline, CDR1 LGHNT and CDR2 FRNRAP. The CDR3 has 16 residues. Germline trimming cut 2 bases from V and 13 bases from J; bases unmatched to any gene: 14. CDR3 amino acids: CASGLLTGGANPPQYF. The CDR3 DNA reads as TGTGCTAGTGGTTTGCTGACAGGGGGCGCAAACCCCCCACAGTACTTC.

This clone was seen once. The chain carries TRBV6-5 and TRBJ1-2, with no clear D. Trimming removed 7 bases from V and 0 bases from J, with 9 bases in between. The germline V gene has CDR1 MNHEY and CDR2 SVGAGI. CDR3 length: 13 residues. The CDR3, as DNA: TGTGCCAGCAACTATGACCCTAACTATGGCTACACCTTC. It specifies CASNYDPNYGYTF.

This chain links TRBV9 with TRBJ2-1; weak D call: TRBD2 (5 bases). Trimming cost V 0 bases and J 0 bases, with 13 bases left between them. The CDR3 extends over 17 amino acids. Looked up from germline, CDR1 is SGDLS and CDR2 is YYNGEE. In DNA, the CDR3 is TGTGCCAGCAGCGTAGCTAGCTACCAGAGCTCCTACAATGAGCAGTTCTTC. Its protein is CASSVASYQSSYNEQFF.

The V call is TRBV5-4, the J call TRBJ2-2; 13 nucleotides match TRBD2. There are 16 residues in the CDR3. V lost 2 bases, J lost 7 bases, and 5 bases stayed unmatched. Germline-derived CDR1 and CDR2 are SGHNT and YYREEE (reference sequence). Here the CDR3 reads CASSFRTSGRGGELFF. In nucleotides, the CDR3 is TGTGCCAGCAGCTTTCGGACTAGCGGGAGAGGCGGGGAGCTGTTTTTT.

The rearrangement joins TRBV6-5 to TRBJ1-4; tentatively, D is TRBD1 (5 bases). V was shortened by 8 bases and J by 2 bases, with 9 bases between the two germline ends. The CDR3 loop spans 13 amino acids. Germline loops: CDR1 MNHEY, CDR2 SVGAGI. CDR3 residues: CASYGGTNEKLFF. The CDR3 nucleotides read TGTGCCAGCTACGGGGGTACTAATGAAAAACTGTTTTTT.

This clone was recorded a few times. V and J are TRBV12-3 or TRBV12-4 and TRBJ1-2; 8 bases line up with TRBD1. The CDR3 spans 13 residues. V trimming: 2 bases; J trimming: 8 bases; junction bases outside the gene matches: 4. In nucleotides, the CDR3 is TGTGCCAGCAGTTTACAGGGGGCGTTGGGCTACACCTTC. It codes for CASSLQGALGYTF.

The chain links TRBV9 to TRBJ2-3; 9 bases fit TRBD1. The germline gives CDR1 SGDLS, CDR2 YYNGEE. The CDR3 length is 16 residues. V lost 0 bases and J lost 0; bases outside the gene matches: 2. Written as DNA, the CDR3 is TGTGCCAGCAGCGTAGGGACAGGGGCTAGCACAGATACGCAGTATTTT. This encodes CASSVGTGASTDTQYF.